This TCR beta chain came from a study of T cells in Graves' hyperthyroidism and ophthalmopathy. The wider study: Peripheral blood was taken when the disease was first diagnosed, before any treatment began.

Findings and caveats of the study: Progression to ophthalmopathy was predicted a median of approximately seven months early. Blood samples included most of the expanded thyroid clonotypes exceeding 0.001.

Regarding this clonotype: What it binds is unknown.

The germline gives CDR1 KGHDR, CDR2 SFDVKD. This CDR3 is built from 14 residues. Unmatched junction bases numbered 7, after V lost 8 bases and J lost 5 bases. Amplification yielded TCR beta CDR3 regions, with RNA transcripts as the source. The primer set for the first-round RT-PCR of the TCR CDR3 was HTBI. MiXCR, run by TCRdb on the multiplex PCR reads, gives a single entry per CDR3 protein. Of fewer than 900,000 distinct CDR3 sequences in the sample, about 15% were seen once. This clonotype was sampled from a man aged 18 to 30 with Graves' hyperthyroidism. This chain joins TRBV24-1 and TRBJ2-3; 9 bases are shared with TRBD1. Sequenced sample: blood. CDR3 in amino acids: CATKGDRARDTQYF. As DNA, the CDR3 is TGTGCCACCAAGGGGGACAGGGCTAGAGATACGCAGTATTTT.